This T cell receptor (beta chain) was obtained from a study of OX40 agonist ivuxolimab in advanced cancers. TCRdb's copy holds only in-frame clones and misses some; the assay was immunoSEQ multiplex PCR. Seen here are 50,000 to 75,000 clones, about nine tenths observed once, and the top ten hold over 0.35%. This CDR3 has 14 amino acids. CDR1 LNHDA and CDR2 SQIVND come from the germline V gene (reference sequence). With 10 bases clipped from V and 2 bases from J, the junction kept 9 bases outside the gene matches. The sequence derives from an adult with an advanced solid tumor such as melanoma, head and neck, liver or kidney cancer. Here the sequenced sample was CD4+ or CD8+ T cells sorted from blood, taken in a trial of the OX40 agonist ivuxolimab. This chain links TRBV19 with TRBJ2-7; the match to TRBD1 covers 9 bases. CDR3 region: CATGGQGLTYEQYF. As DNA, the CDR3 is TGTGCCACCGGGGGACAGGGCCTTACCTACGAGCAGTACTTC.